This T cell receptor (beta chain) appears in the sequencing data of a study of cytomegalovirus exposure and HLA in healthy donors. PCR used 60 Vbeta primers and 13 Jbeta primers. Profiling relied on immunoSEQ multiplex PCR, and the TCRdb table lists in-frame clones only, not all of them. Here the sample spans 140,000 to 150,000 clones, around two thirds being singletons. V lost 2 bases to trimming and J lost 8 bases, with 10 bases between them. The CDR3 contains 13 residues. Germline loops: CDR1 MGHDK, CDR2 SYGVNS. The sequencing input was PBMCs. The chain recombines TRBV25-1 with TRBJ2-1, with unresolved D. The TCR originated in a male donor in good health and CMV-seronegative. The CDR3 DNA is TGTGCCAGCAGTGAAAGGAGTATGGATGAGCAGTTCTTC. Amino acids: CASSERSMDEQFF.